These 6 T cell receptor beta chains share one sample of origin, sequenced in a study of T cells in Graves' hyperthyroidism and ophthalmopathy. The investigators amplified TCR beta CDR3 regions from RNA transcripts. In the first-round RT-PCR of the TCR CDR3, the HTBI primer set was used. One entry per CDR3 protein results from TCRdb running MiXCR on the multiplex PCR reads. The sample has roughly 560,000 distinct CDR3 sequences, roughly 14% seen once; the top ten hold roughly 4.3%. Sequencing was carried out using blood. Receptors originate from a woman aged 40 to 55 with Graves' ophthalmopathy.

This clonotype was seen ten or more times. V and J are TRBV5-5 and TRBJ2-5, with D tentatively TRBD1 (5 bases). Looked up from germline, CDR1 is SGHKS and CDR2 is YYEKEE (reference sequence). V lost 1 base and J 4 bases, leaving 11 bases between the germline ends. CDR3 length: 14 residues. CDR3 residues: CASSLQGIAETQYF. CDR3 in DNA: TGTGCCAGCAGCTTGCAGGGTATCGCAGAGACCCAGTACTTC.

The chain couples TRBV20-1 to TRBJ1-5, with D possibly being TRBD1 (6 bases). The CDR3 length is 13 residues. V lost 6 bases to trimming and J lost 0 bases, with 9 bases between them. Germline V gene lookup returns CDR1 DFQATT and CDR2 SNEGSKA (reference sequence). In nucleotides, the CDR3 is TGCAGTGCCTTAGGGGGTAGCAATCAGCCCCAGCATTTT. It is translated as CSALGGSNQPQHF.

This clonotype was counted at least ten times. The CDR3 loop reads CATPTGSNYGYTF. The CDR3 DNA follows: TGTGCCACCCCGACAGGGTCTAACTATGGCTACACCTTC. The V gene is TRBV7-9, the J gene TRBJ1-2, with 7 bases aligning to TRBD1. CDR1 is SEHNR and CDR2 is FQNEAQ in the germline V gene (reference sequence). CDR3 length: 13 residues. V lost 10 bases and J lost 0; bases outside the gene matches: 5.

This clonotype was recorded many times. The chain links TRBV7-2 to TRBJ2-5; TRBD2 matches at 12 bases. This CDR3 comprises 15 residues. Trimming removed 5 bases from V and 1 base from J; junction bases left unmatched: 2. Germline CDR1 is SGHTA and CDR2 is FQGNSA. CDR3 bases: TGTGCCAGCAGCGCGGGACTAGCGGGCCAAGAGACCCAGTACTTC. Protein: CASSAGLAGQETQYF.

This clonotype has ten or more counts. As DNA, the CDR3 is TGTGCCAGCTCCCCTCGACAGATGACTTTCTCTGGGGCCAACGTCCTGACTTTC. Translating gives CASSPRQMTFSGANVLTF. This chain uses TRBV18 with TRBJ2-6; the D gene is possibly TRBD1 (5 bases). This CDR3 is 18 amino acids long. Germline CDR1 reads KGHSH; CDR2 reads LQKENI. V dropped 6 bases and J dropped 0 bases, with 18 bases sitting between them.

Note on this clonotype: The conserved closing phenylalanine or tryptophan is absent in this CDR3, likely reflecting a read error. The chain has TRBV10-3 and TRBJ1-1; D is perhaps TRBD1 (5 bases). Per germline, CDR1 ENHRY and CDR2 SYGVKD. Trimming removed 7 bases from V and 1 base from J, with 10 bases in between. The CDR3 is 13 residues long. CDR3 coding DNA: TGTGCCATCACCGGGGACCCGAACACTGAAGCTTTCCTT. Translation: CAITGDPNTEAFL.